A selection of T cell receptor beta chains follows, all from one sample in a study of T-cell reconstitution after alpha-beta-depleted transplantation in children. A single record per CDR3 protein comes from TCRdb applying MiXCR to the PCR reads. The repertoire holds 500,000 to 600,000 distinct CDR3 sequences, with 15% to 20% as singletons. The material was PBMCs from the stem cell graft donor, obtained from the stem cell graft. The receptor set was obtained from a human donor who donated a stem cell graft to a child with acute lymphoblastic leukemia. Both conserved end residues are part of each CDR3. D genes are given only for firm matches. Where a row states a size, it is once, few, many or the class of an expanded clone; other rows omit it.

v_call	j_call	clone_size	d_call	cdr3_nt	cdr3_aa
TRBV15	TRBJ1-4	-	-	TGTGCCACCAGCAGAGGTGGTGGGACCCATAATGAAAAACTGTTTTTT	CATSRGGGTHNEKLFF
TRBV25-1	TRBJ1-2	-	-	TGTGCCACATCCCGGGGGGCAGGCTATGGCTACACCTTC	CATSRGAGYGYTF
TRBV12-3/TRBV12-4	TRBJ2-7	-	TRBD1	TGTGCCAGCAGTTTTGGGGACAGATCCTACGAGCAGTACTTC	CASSFGDRSYEQYF
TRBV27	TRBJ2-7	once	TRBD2	TGTGCCAGCAGTGGGGCGACTAGCGACTCCTACGAGCAGTACTTC	CASSGATSDSYEQYF
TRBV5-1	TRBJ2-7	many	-	TGCGCCAGCAGCTTGGCAGGAGACGAGCAGTACTTC	CASSLAGDEQYF
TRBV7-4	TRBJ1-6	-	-	TGTGCCAGCAGCCTAGCTGGGGGTCGGTCACCCCTCCACTTT	CASSLAGGRSPLHF
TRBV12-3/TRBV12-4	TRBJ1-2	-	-	TGTGCCAGCAGTTTAGGTCCAGGGGTGCGTGGCTACACCTTC	CASSLGPGVRGYTF
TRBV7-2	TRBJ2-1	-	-	TGTGCCAGCAGCTTAGCTCCACTGACCCTAAATGAGCAGTTCTTC	CASSLAPLTLNEQFF
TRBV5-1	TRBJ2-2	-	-	TGCGCCAGCAGCTATCCAGCGACCGGGGAGCTGTTTTTT	CASSYPATGELFF
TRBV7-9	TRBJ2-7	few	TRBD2	TGTGCCAGCAGCCCACGGACTAGCGGGAGGGTCTACGAGCAGTACTTC	CASSPRTSGRVYEQYF
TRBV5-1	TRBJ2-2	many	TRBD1	TGCGCCAGCAGCTTGAGGGGACAGTCAAACACCGGGGAGCTGTTTTTT	CASSLRGQSNTGELFF
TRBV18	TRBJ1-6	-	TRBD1	TGTGCCAGCTCACCCGGGACAGGGGATTCACCCCTCCACTTT	CASSPGTGDSPLHF
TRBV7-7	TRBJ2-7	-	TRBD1	TGTGCCAGCAGCGGGAGACCAGGGGGCGAGCAGTACTTC	CASSGRPGGEQYF
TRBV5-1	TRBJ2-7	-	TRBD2	TGCGCCAGCAGCTTGGCCGGGACTAGCGGGAGTAGAAAATACGAGCAGTACTTC	CASSLAGTSGSRKYEQYF
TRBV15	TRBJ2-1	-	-	TGTGCCACCAGCAGGCTCAATGAGCAGTTCTTC	CATSRLNEQFF
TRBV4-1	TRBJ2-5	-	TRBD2	TGCGCCAGCAGCCAAGTCCCACTAGCGGGAGGTGGAGAGACCCAGTACTTC	CASSQVPLAGGGETQYF
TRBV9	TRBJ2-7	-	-	TGTGCCAGCAGCGTAGACGGGGACTCCTACGAGCAGTACTTC	CASSVDGDSYEQYF
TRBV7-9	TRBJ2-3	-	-	TGTGCCAGCAGCTCACGGGACGGACGATTTAGCACAGATACGCAGTATTTT	CASSSRDGRFSTDTQYF
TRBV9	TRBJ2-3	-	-	TGTGCCAGCAGCGTAGCGGGAGCCCAAGCAGATACGCAGTATTTT	CASSVAGAQADTQYF
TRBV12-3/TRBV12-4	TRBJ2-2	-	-	TGTGCCAGCAGTTTCTCGGGCGGGGAGCTGTTTTTT	CASSFSGGELFF
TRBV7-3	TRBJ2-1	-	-	TGTGCCAGCAGCTCCCGAGCGGGTGAGCAGTTCTTC	CASSSRAGEQFF
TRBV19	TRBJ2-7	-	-	TGTGCCAGTAGTTCCCTTTTGGGGGGAGTAGGCGACGAGCAGTACTTC	CASSSLLGGVGDEQYF
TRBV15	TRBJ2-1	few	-	TGTGCCAGTACCCATGGGGGCGATGAGCAGTTCTTC	CASTHGGDEQFF
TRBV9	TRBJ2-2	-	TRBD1	TGTGCCAGCAGCGTAGTGACAGGGGCCGGGGAGCTGTTTTTT	CASSVVTGAGELFF
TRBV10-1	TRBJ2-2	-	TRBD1	TGCGCCAGCAGTGACCCCGGGACAGTGAACACCGGGGAGCTGTTTTTT	CASSDPGTVNTGELFF
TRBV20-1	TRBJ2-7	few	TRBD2	TGCAGTGCTAGACCAAGGACTAGCGGTTACTACGAGCAGTACTTC	CSARPRTSGYYEQYF
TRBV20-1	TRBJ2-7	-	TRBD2	TGCAGTGCTAGCGGACTAGCGGGAGTTCAGTACTACGAGCAGTACTTC	CSASGLAGVQYYEQYF
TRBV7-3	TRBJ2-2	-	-	TGTACCAGCAGCGCCCCGGGGGCCGGGGAGCTGTTTTTT	CTSSAPGAGELFF
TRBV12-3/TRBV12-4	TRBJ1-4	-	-	TGTGCCAGCAGTTCCCCTTCCTTGGGGCAGGGGGAAAAACTGTTTTTT	CASSSPSLGQGEKLFF
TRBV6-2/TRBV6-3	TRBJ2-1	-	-	TGTGCCAGCAGTCAGGACTTCAATGAGCAGTTCTTC	CASSQDFNEQFF
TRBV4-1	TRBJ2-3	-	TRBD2	TGCGCCAGCAGCCAATTTGAGCGGGAGCAAGATACGCAGTATTTT	CASSQFEREQDTQYF
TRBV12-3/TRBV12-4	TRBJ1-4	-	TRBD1	TGTGCCAGCAGCTATGGGACAGAGGTTTATAATGAAAAACTGTTTTTT	CASSYGTEVYNEKLFF
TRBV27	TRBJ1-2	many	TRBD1	TGTGCCAGCAGTTTAAAGGGGACAGTTAACTATGGCTACACCTTC	CASSLKGTVNYGYTF
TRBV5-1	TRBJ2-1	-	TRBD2	TGCGCCAGCAGCTTGGGGCTAGCGGGAGGGCCTACCAATGAGCAGTTCTTC	CASSLGLAGGPTNEQFF
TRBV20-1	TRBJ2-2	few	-	TGCAGTGCTAGAGATCTATTCGGGAGTTCGGGCGGGGAGCTGTTTTTT	CSARDLFGSSGGELFF
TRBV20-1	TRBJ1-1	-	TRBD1	TGCAGTGCTAGAGGGGTTACGACAGGGGGAACTGAAGCTTTCTTT	CSARGVTTGGTEAFF
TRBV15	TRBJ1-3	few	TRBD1	TGTGCCACCAGCAGCCGCGGACAGGGGGAAGTAAACACCATATATTTT	CATSSRGQGEVNTIYF
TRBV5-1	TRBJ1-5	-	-	TGCGCCAGCAGCCTCCGGGGGGAGGGCAATCAGCCCCAGCATTTT	CASSLRGEGNQPQHF
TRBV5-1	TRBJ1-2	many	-	TGCGCCAGCAGCAGGGCCCCCGGACAGCTAGCTAACTATGGCTACACCTTC	CASSRAPGQLANYGYTF
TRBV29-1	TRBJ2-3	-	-	TGCAGCGTCCAAAGTTTTAGCACAGATACGCAGTATTTT	CSVQSFSTDTQYF
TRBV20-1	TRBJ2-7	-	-	TGCGGAGCCCCGGTAGCCTACGAGCAGTACTTC	CGAPVAYEQYF
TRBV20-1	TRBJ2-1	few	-	TGCAGTGCTAGCTCTGCCCCCAATGAGCAGTTCTTC	CSASSAPNEQFF
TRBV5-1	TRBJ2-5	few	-	TGCGCCAGCAGCTTGGCCAGCGACAACCAAGAGACCCAGTACTTC	CASSLASDNQETQYF
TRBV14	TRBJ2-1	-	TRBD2	TGTGCCAGCAGCCAATTTAGCGGGAGAGGTGAGCAGTTCTTC	CASSQFSGRGEQFF
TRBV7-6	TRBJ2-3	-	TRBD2	TGTGCCAGCAGCTTTTTTGTTAGCGGGAGTCCAGATACGCAGTATTTT	CASSFFVSGSPDTQYF
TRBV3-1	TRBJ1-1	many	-	TGTGCCAGCAGCCCAGGGTGGGATGAAGCTTTCTTT	CASSPGWDEAFF
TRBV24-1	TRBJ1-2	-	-	TGTGCCACCAGTGACCCCTCGGGGTTTAACTATGGCTACACCTTC	CATSDPSGFNYGYTF
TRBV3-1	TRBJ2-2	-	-	TGTGCCAGCAGCAGACAAACCGGGGAGCTGTTTTTT	CASSRQTGELFF
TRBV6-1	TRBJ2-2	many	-	TGTGCCAGCACTCCTCGCGGGTGGGGGGCAACGAACACCGGGGAGCTGTTTTTT	CASTPRGWGATNTGELFF
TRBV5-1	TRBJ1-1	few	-	TGCGCCAGCAAAGAAGGGGTGTGGACTGAAGCTTTCTTT	CASKEGVWTEAFF
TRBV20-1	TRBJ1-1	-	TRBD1	TGCAGTGCTAGATATGGGCAGGGGGCTAACACTGAAGCTTTCTTT	CSARYGQGANTEAFF
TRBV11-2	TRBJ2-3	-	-	TGTGCCAGCAGCTTAAATCTCCCCACTACGCAGTATTTT	CASSLNLPTTQYF
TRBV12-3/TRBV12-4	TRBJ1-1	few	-	TGTGCCAGCAGTTCTCCAGGGGTAACTGAAGCTTTCTTT	CASSSPGVTEAFF
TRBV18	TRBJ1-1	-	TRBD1	TGTGCCAGCTCTAAAGGGACAGTGACTGAAGCTTTCTTT	CASSKGTVTEAFF
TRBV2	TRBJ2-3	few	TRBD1	TGTGCCAGCAGTGATTTCACTGAGGGGGCCGCAGATACGCAGTATTTT	CASSDFTEGAADTQYF
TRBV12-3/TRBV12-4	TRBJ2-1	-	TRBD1	TGTGCCAGCAGTTACACAGGGGTAGGCACCCTGTTCTTC	CASSYTGVGTLFF
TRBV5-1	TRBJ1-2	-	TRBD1	TGCGCCAGCAGCTTGGCCCCGGAGGGGGCGAATAGGGGCTACACCTTC	CASSLAPEGANRGYTF
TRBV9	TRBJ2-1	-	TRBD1	TGTGCCAGCAGCGATCCCGGGACAGGTCAAAATGAGCAGTTCTTC	CASSDPGTGQNEQFF
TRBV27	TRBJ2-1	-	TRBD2	TGTGCCAGCAGTTTATCAGGGCTAGCGGGATTCAGCTCCTACAATGAGCAGTTCTTC	CASSLSGLAGFSSYNEQFF